The sequence of this T cell receptor (beta chain) was determined in a study of beta chain features in type 1 diabetes (dated by TCRdb to 2016 to 2018). Study-wide context: Mean age, gender distribution, total cell number and subset yield were not different between patients and healthy donors. A total of 85 million to 140 million sorted cells were examined across all samples, and the number of cells per subset was strongly correlated with RNA yield. The study compared TCRB repertoires of sorted circulating CD4+ T cell subsets between recently diagnosed type 1 diabetes patients and matched healthy donors. Naive and central memory subsets were obtained from all 30 or so donors, but regulatory and stem cell-like memory subsets were isolated from only 8 patients and about 8 healthy donors.

A remark on this clone: No antigen is known for it. Base-call qualities are not available, and no considerably larger clone is one nucleotide away.

The CDR3, from cysteine to phenylalanine, totals 14 residues. The retained sequence is limited to the CDR3, 42 bases, with the frame set at the first base. CDR1 ENHRY and CDR2 SYGVKD were looked up in the germline V gene. Trimming leaves V shorter by 8 bases and J shorter by 1 base, with the junction holding 6 bases beyond the gene matches. A single peripheral blood draw of about 120 mL on average was collected from each donor into heparinised tubes. A BD FACSAria II was used to sort naive, central memory, regulatory and stem cell-like memory CD4+ T cells with a panel that included CD45RO, CCR7, CD25, CD127, CD95 and CD27. All sorted populations exceeded 95% purity. PBMCs were isolated right away by Lymphoprep density gradient centrifugation and were stained directly, without culture. So that batch effects would be minimized, each experiment stained and sorted samples in pairs, pairing one healthy donor with one patient.

The entire isolated RNA was reverse transcribed using the High Capacity cDNA Reverse Transcription Kit, and thus expressed TCRB transcripts were sequenced. Deep immunoSEQ sequencing was applied to naive, central memory and regulatory T cell samples, giving an average of about 3.6 million total reads per sample. Sorted cells were lysed in RLT buffer and RNA was extracted with DNase-treated RNeasy Micro or Mini kits, depending on cell number. Each cell subset was processed separately to prevent cross-contamination, with patient and healthy donor samples processed together. TCRB sequences were amplified from cDNA with the immunoSEQ multiplex PCR, producing 87-bp fragments spanning the CDR3 region. Sequencing of the amplicons was done on the Illumina HiSeq platform. As for how the authors treated the data: PCR bias was corrected computationally using synthetic template baselines, and reads within Hamming distance 2 were collapsed, with unmergeable singletons discarded. By aligning reads against IMGT, V, D and J genes, CDR3 length, and insertions or deletions at six rearrangement sites were assigned. Clonotype counts were normalized to sorted cell number within each subset before computing true diversity and Gini coefficients with the tcR R package. The overlap coefficient, calculated on TCRB nucleotide sequences, was used to quantify repertoire sharing. Out-of-frame TCRB sequences from naive cells were analyzed as a proxy for the pre-selection repertoire. This is the immuneACCESS table as TCRdb keeps it, with only in-frame sequences that have V and J called. A part of the clones is gone; compared with another copy, unresolved V genes explain less than half, and the rest is unexplained. The V and J calls and clone size were taken over from that table, and D and trimming were inferred from the DNA. Recorded for this sample are about 930,000 clones; 17% of them occurred a single time. The top ten constitute 0.023% of the sample.

Summary of the overall study and its limitations: Because small numbers of individuals were included in the HLA sub-analyses, any influence of HLA type on TCRB rearrangement was left unresolved. Because cDNA was sequenced instead of genomic DNA, activated cells with high expression could be over-represented, although the groups did not differ in activation or CD3 levels. At VDJ recombination sites, patients with type 1 diabetes made fewer insertions and deleted more nucleotides, a pattern implying thymic rearrangement abnormalities. Naive, central memory and regulatory TCRB repertoires appeared more similar among patients than among healthy donors. A moderate but significant shortening of TCRB CDR3 length was observed in type 1 diabetes patients in all four CD4+ subsets. PCR may preferentially amplify shorter templates, but because patient and control samples were amplified and corrected together, any resulting skew would affect both groups equally.

Sequencing input: naive CD4+ T cells from blood. The cell subset or site label corresponds to: true naive CD4+ T cells. The V and J segments used are TRBV10-3 and TRBJ1-1, with TRBD1 matching 8 junction bases. This TCR came from a woman aged 18-30 years in good health. The encoded CDR3 is CAIARQGQNTEAFF. The nucleotide sequence is TGTGCCATCGCCAGACAGGGGCAGAACACTGAAGCTTTCTTT.